The clone carrying this TCR beta chain was observed a handful of times. Its antigen is currently unknown. This record comes from a study of shared clonotypes between healthy human individuals. General study results and limits: Represented diversity, genetic and exposure-history alike, was limited by few donors. Naive subsets generally had larger estimated richness than memory subsets.

Trimming removed 1 base from V and 7 bases from J, with 7 bases in between. Germline CDR1 SNHLY, CDR2 FYNNEI. The length of the CDR3 is 12 residues. As handled by the study authors: Without quality scores, immunoSEQ junctional reads could not be filtered like full-length reads. Only in-frame clones appear in the TCRdb table, and some are missing; sequencing was by immunoSEQ multiplex PCR. The V and J calls and clone size were taken over from that table, and D and trimming were inferred from the DNA. The sample carries over 950,000 clones, approximately 80% recorded once. The source is a man between 18 and 35 years old in good health. Some clones in this sample may be carry-over from other donors' samples. The sequencing sample was made of memory CD4+ T cells from PBMCs. Subset noted: CD45RA-negative fraction. The chain joins TRBV2 to TRBJ2-5; the D gene could be TRBD1 or TRBD2 (5 bases each). The CDR3 spells CASSEGGRTQYF. For the CDR3, the DNA is TGTGCCAGCAGTGAAGGGGGACGGACCCAGTACTTC.